One sample yielded the 30 T cell receptor beta chains listed below, sequenced in a study of metastatic and nonmetastatic thyroid tumors. No patient received treatment before thyroid surgery. TCRdb used MiXCR to call clones anew from the PCR reads. In the table there are about 24,000 clones, around 20% of which are singletons. The sample consisted of blood. The source is a female donor with papillary thyroid cancer or a benign thyroid nodule (not recorded which). Some clones in this sample may be carry-over from other donors' samples.

This clone rates as medium-sized (0.01 to 0.1%). This chain links TRBV5-1 with TRBJ2-7; D call uncertain. Trimming took off 0 bases at V and 0 bases at J, with 4 bases between the two ends. CDR3 length: 13 amino acids. Germline lookup yields CDR1 SGHRS and CDR2 YFSETQ. The CDR3 sequence is CASSLGVSYEQYF. CDR3 in DNA: TGCGCCAGCAGCTTGGGAGTCTCCTACGAGCAGTACTTC.

This clone turned up a few times. The chain carries TRBV24-1 and TRBJ1-2; no firm D call. Trimming removed 9 bases at V and 3 bases at J, with 16 bases between. CDR3 length equals 14 residues. Germline V lookup: CDR1 KGHDR, CDR2 SFDVKD. CDR3 DNA sequence: TGTGCCACCGGGGTGGCGTCTGGGGACTATGGCTACACCTTC. This sequence encodes CATGVASGDYGYTF.

This clone rates as medium-sized (0.01 to 0.1%). This rearrangement joins TRBV7-8 to TRBJ2-7, with 7 positions matching TRBD1. J gave up 5 bases and V 1 base, and 11 bases lay outside the gene matches. In germline, CDR1 is SGHVS, CDR2 FQNEAQ. The CDR3 runs 16 residues. The CDR3 sequence: CASSLVPRGQPHEQYF. The CDR3 region has the DNA TGTGCCAGCAGCTTAGTACCAAGGGGACAGCCCCACGAGCAGTACTTC.

The V gene is TRBV6-2 or TRBV6-3, the J gene TRBJ2-3; 7 bases fit TRBD2. The germline gives CDR1 MNHEY, CDR2 SVGEGT. Trimming took 2 bases from V and 15 from J; bases not matched to a gene: 8. This CDR3 is built from 12 residues. The CDR3 DNA reads TGTGCCAGCAGTTACCGGGGGGATAAGCAATATTTT. Its protein product is CASSYRGDKQYF.

This clone was found many times. The V gene is TRBV5-1, the J gene TRBJ2-3; 9 bases agree with TRBD2. CDR1 SGHRS and CDR2 YFSETQ come from the germline V gene. The V gene end was trimmed by 5 bases and the J gene end by 5 bases; junction bases not matched to a gene: 9. This CDR3 has 15 residues. In nucleotides, the CDR3 is TGCGCCAGCAGGGGACTAGCCGTCACAATAGATACGCAGTATTTT. Translation: CASRGLAVTIDTQYF. Full variable domain (rest looked up from reference TRBV5-1 and TRBJ2-3): KAGVTQTPRYLIKTRGQQVTLSCSPISGHRSVSWYQQTPGQGLQFLFEYFSETQRNKGNFPGRFSGRQFSNSRSEMNVSTLELGDSALYLCASRGLAVTIDTQYFGPGTRLTVL.

In this sample, this clone turned up many times. J is TRBJ2-1 and V is TRBV5-6; D is perhaps TRBD2 (6 bases). Trimming took 0 bases from V and 2 from J, leaving 9 bases between them. The CDR3 runs 15 residues. Per germline, CDR1 SGHDT and CDR2 YYEEEE. CDR3 residues: CASSLVSGPYNEQFF. The CDR3 DNA is TGTGCCAGCAGCTTGGTAAGCGGGCCCTACAATGAGCAGTTCTTC.

This clone has at least ten counts. The gene calls are TRBV5-1 and TRBJ2-5; D not resolved. There are 13 residues in the CDR3. The V gene lost 7 bases and the J gene lost 1 base, with 11 bases spanning the gap. Germline CDR1 is SGHRS and CDR2 is YFSETQ. The chain's CDR3 is CASEDGVQETQYF. The CDR3 DNA reads as TGCGCCAGCGAAGATGGAGTCCAAGAGACCCAGTACTTC.

This clone has ten or more counts. The rearrangement links TRBV19 to TRBJ2-1; 12 bases line up with TRBD2. J was trimmed by 6 bases and V by 2 bases; bases with no gene match: 2. Germline V lookup: CDR1 LNHDA, CDR2 SQIVND (reference sequence). This CDR3 has 15 amino acids. CDR3: CASSISSGRGNEQFF. The CDR3 region has the DNA TGTGCCAGTAGTATATCTAGCGGGAGGGGCAATGAGCAGTTCTTC.

With respect to this clone: Sequence at one end of the junction differs from germline and may be a read error. This sequence joins TRBV2 and TRBJ1-2; TRBD1 matches at 8 bases. The CDR3 has 14 residues. The germline CDR1 and CDR2 sequences are SNHLY and FYNNEI. The CDR3 DNA reads TGTGCCAGCGGCGGACAGGGAATTAACTGTGGCTACACCTTC. Translated, it gives CASGGQGINCGYTF.

This clone is judged medium-sized. This rearrangement joins TRBV28 to TRBJ2-1; D may match TRBD1 or TRBD2 (5 bases each). V was clipped by 2 bases and J by 9 bases, with 17 bases between them. CDR1 is MDHEN and CDR2 is SYDVKM in the germline V gene. The CDR3 sequence is 15 residues long. Here the CDR3 reads CASSLGGQGWVEQFF. CDR3 DNA: TGTGCCAGCAGTTTAGGCGGGCAGGGATGGGTTGAGCAGTTCTTC.

A word on this clone: The junction does not match germline at one end; this may be a read error. The DNA of the CDR3 is TGTGCCACCAGCAGAGCCAGGGTTAATTCACCCCTTCACTTT. Amino acids: CATSRARVNSPLHF. The chain links TRBV15 to TRBJ1-6; TRBD1 is a possible D gene (5 bases). Germline loops: CDR1 LNHNV, CDR2 YYDKDF (reference sequence). The CDR3 has 14 amino acids. Complete variable domain (other parts from reference TRBV15 and TRBJ1-6): DAMVIQNPRYQVTQFGKPVTLSCSQTLNHNVMYWYQQKSSQAPKLLFHYYDKDFNNEADTPDNFQSRRPNTSFCFLDIRSPGLGDTAMYLCATSRARVNSPLHFGNGTRLTVT.

This clone showed up just once. One junction end does not reproduce the germline sequence, and a read error may be involved. The chain employs TRBV18 and TRBJ1-5; TRBD1 is a possible D gene (5 bases). The CDR3 totals 14 residues. Germline loops: CDR1 KGHSH, CDR2 LQKENI. CDR3 loop: CSSSPQGTNQPHHF. CDR3 in DNA: TGTTCCAGCTCACCTCAGGGAACAAATCAGCCCCACCATTTT.

Relative to its sample, this clone is medium-sized (0.01 to 0.1%). The gene calls are TRBV6-1 and TRBJ1-1; TRBD1 is a possible D gene (5 bases). The CDR3 runs to 13 residues. CDR1 and CDR2 from the germline V gene are MNHNS and SASEGT. V was cut by 7 bases and J by 1 base, with 10 bases left in between. This CDR3 is CASIRAGNTEAFF. CDR3 bases: TGTGCCAGCATCAGGGCGGGGAACACTGAAGCTTTCTTT.

This clone showed up many times. This sequence joins TRBV20-1 and TRBJ1-5; D may be TRBD1 (5 bases). This CDR3 has 13 amino acids. Per germline, CDR1 DFQATT and CDR2 SNEGSKA (reference sequence). Between the trimmed V and J ends, which lost 5 bases and 5 bases, there was a span of 13 bases. This chain's CDR3 is CSAGDQGHQPQHF. In nucleotides, the CDR3 is TGCAGTGCTGGGGATCAGGGTCATCAGCCCCAGCATTTT.

This clone has a count of ten or more. The V gene is TRBV7-8, the J gene TRBJ2-7; 11 bases are a match to TRBD1. The CDR3 is made up of 15 amino acids. Trimming cost V 5 bases and J 6 bases; bases outside gene matches: 9. Germline loops: CDR1 SGHVS, CDR2 FQNEAQ. The CDR3 protein is CASSATPGTGGEQYF. In DNA, the CDR3 is TGTGCCAGCAGCGCGACCCCCGGGACAGGGGGCGAGCAGTACTTC.

V is TRBV5-1 and J is TRBJ2-1; TRBD2 agrees at 10 bases. The DNA end is more similar to TRBJ2-4, so the J call may be wrong. CDR3 length equals 15 residues. Germline V gives CDR1 SGHRS, CDR2 YFSETQ. The CDR3 reads CASSEISGGIDDQYF. The CDR3 DNA is TGCGCCAGCAGCGAGATTAGCGGGGGGATCGATGATCAGTACTTC.

This chain joins TRBV25-1 and TRBJ2-7; tentatively, D is TRBD1 or TRBD2 (5 bases each). V lost 8 bases and J 5 bases, leaving 13 bases between the germline ends. Germline V gene sequence: CDR1 MGHDK, CDR2 SYGVNS. The CDR3 runs 12 residues. In DNA form, the CDR3 reads TGTGCCAGCTCCCTTGGGGGTAACGAGCAGTACTTC. Residues: CASSLGGNEQYF.

This clone came up many times. This chain uses TRBV3-1 with TRBJ2-3; the D is unclear. Germline CDR1 LGHDT, CDR2 YNNKEL (reference sequence). CDR3 size: 12 residues. Trimming took 5 bases from V and 9 from J, leaving 12 bases between them. The CDR3 region has the DNA TGTGCCAGCAGCGAAGGACCGACAACGCAGTATTTT. It translates to CASSEGPTTQYF.

This clone turned up a few times. The chain employs TRBV12-3 or TRBV12-4 and TRBJ2-1, with 9 nucleotides matching TRBD2. There are 15 residues in the CDR3. Unmatched junction bases numbered 10, after V lost 4 bases and J lost 9 bases. CDR3 amino acids: CASSSRVAGAPEQFF. CDR3 DNA sequence: TGTGCCAGCAGTTCTAGGGTAGCGGGAGCCCCTGAGCAGTTCTTC.

This clone was found many times. The rearrangement links TRBV11-2 to TRBJ2-7, with D perhaps matching TRBD2 (7 bases). The germline CDR1 and CDR2 sequences are SGHAT and FQNNGV. The V end lost 8 bases, the J end lost 3 bases, and 23 bases lay between the germline ends. There are 16 residues in the CDR3. CDR3 residues: CASYKGGGTQDYEQYF. Written as DNA, the CDR3 is TGTGCCAGCTATAAAGGGGGGGGGACCCAGGACTACGAGCAGTACTTC. Variable domain in full (rest from reference TRBV11-2 and TRBJ2-7): EAGVAQSPRYKIIEKRQSVAFWCNPISGHATLYWYQQILGQGPKLLIQFQNNGVVDDSQLPKDRFSAERLKGVDSTLKIQPAKLEDSAVYLCASYKGGGTQDYEQYFGPGTRLTVT.

At least ten counts were recorded for this clone. Given a much more abundant clone one base away, this may be a read error. The rearrangement uses TRBV12-3 or TRBV12-4 and TRBJ2-1, with TRBD2 matching 8 bases. The CDR3 runs to 13 residues. V trimming: 6 bases; J trimming: 10 bases; junction bases outside the gene matches: 8. The CDR3 region is CASSELAEAEQFF. CDR3 in DNA: TGTGCCAGCAGCGAACTAGCGGAGGCGGAGCAGTTCTTC.

In its sample, this clone was seen many times. At the DNA level, this CDR3 is encoded by other sequences in the same sample as well. The chain carries TRBV18 and TRBJ1-6; a weak D match, TRBD1 (6 bases). Trimming shortened V by 0 bases and J by 9 bases, and 12 bases separated the two germline ends. The CDR3 is 15 amino acids. Germline-derived CDR1 and CDR2 are KGHSH and LQKENI. CDR3 residues: CASSPPGRGGSPLHF. The CDR3 DNA follows: TGTGCCAGCTCACCACCGGGCAGGGGCGGTTCACCCCTCCACTTT.

With regard to this clone: At one end the junction does not follow the germline gene, possibly because of a read error. This sequence joins TRBV19 and TRBJ1-4, with unresolved D. The CDR3 consists of 15 residues. The germline V gene encodes CDR1 LNHDA and CDR2 SQIVND (reference sequence). CDR3 DNA: TGTGCCAGTAGTCGCGGGAGAGGCACTAATGAAAGACTGTTTTTT. This encodes CASSRGRGTNERLFF. Variable domain in full (rest from reference TRBV19 and TRBJ1-4): DGGITQSPKYLFRKEGQNVTLSCEQNLNHDAMYWYRQDPGQGLRLIYYSQIVNDFQKGDIAEGYSVSREKKESFPLTVTSAQKNPTAFYLCASSRGRGTNERLFFGSGTQLSVL.

This clone was detected many times. The chain has TRBV24-1 and TRBJ2-1; 10 bases are shared with TRBD2. Germline V gene lookup returns CDR1 KGHDR and CDR2 SFDVKD. With 5 bases clipped from V and 6 bases from J, the junction kept 3 bases outside the gene matches. This CDR3 has 14 amino acids. In DNA form, the CDR3 reads TGTGCCACCAGTGGTTGGACTAGCGGCAATGAGCAGTTCTTC. Its protein product is CATSGWTSGNEQFF.

By proportion, this clone is medium-sized. V is TRBV10-2 and J is TRBJ1-6; D remains ambiguous. Deletions cut 0 bases from V and 8 bases from J, with 5 bases between. There are 13 residues in the CDR3. Germline V gene sequence: CDR1 WSHSY, CDR2 SAAADI. The CDR3 loop reads CASSESPDSPLHF. DNA for the CDR3: TGCGCCAGCAGTGAGTCCCCTGATTCACCCCTCCACTTT.

This clone was counted ten times or more. In DNA, the CDR3 is TGCGCCAGCAGCCCCGGGACAGGGGCGATCGGGGAGCTGTTTTTT. The encoded protein is CASSPGTGAIGELFF. This rearrangement joins TRBV4-1 to TRBJ2-2, with 10 bases identical to TRBD1. The CDR3 is 15 residues long. From germline, CDR1 is MGHRA and CDR2 YSYEKL. Trimming removed 4 bases from V and 7 bases from J; junction bases left unmatched: 6.

J is TRBJ1-1 and V is TRBV5-1; D not certain. The CDR3 is 15 residues long. Germline-derived CDR1 and CDR2 are SGHRS and YFSETQ. The V gene lost 1 base and the J gene lost 0 bases, with 10 bases spanning the gap. The DNA of the CDR3 is TGCGCCAGCAGCTTGCCAAGTCCGATGAACACTGAAGCTTTCTTT. Its translation is CASSLPSPMNTEAFF. Supplemented by reference TRBV5-1 and TRBJ1-1, the full variable domain reads KAGVTQTPRYLIKTRGQQVTLSCSPISGHRSVSWYQQTPGQGLQFLFEYFSETQRNKGNFPGRFSGRQFSNSRSEMNVSTLELGDSALYLCASSLPSPMNTEAFFGQGTRLTVV.

This clone has ten or more counts. The chain recombines TRBV20-1 with TRBJ2-7; 9 nucleotides match TRBD2. J lost 2 bases, V lost 6 bases, and 8 bases had no gene match. The CDR3 loop spans 14 amino acids. Germline V lookup: CDR1 DFQATT, CDR2 SNEGSKA (reference sequence). The CDR3 DNA sequence: TGCAGTGCCAGCGGGCGGGAGGGGACCTACGAGCAGTACTTC. This encodes CSASGREGTYEQYF.

This clone was counted at least ten times. V is TRBV7-9 and J is TRBJ2-3, with unresolved D. This CDR3 spans 11 amino acids. Trimming took 3 bases from V and 2 from J, leaving 0 bases between them. The V gene's germline CDR1 is SEHNR and CDR2 FQNEAQ (reference sequence). The CDR3 reads CASSFTDTQYF. CDR3 in DNA: TGTGCCAGCAGCTTCACAGATACGCAGTATTTT.

This clone showed up just a few times. This sequence may be a read error, since a much larger clone differs from it by one base. This chain links TRBV29-1 with TRBJ2-1; D uncertain. The V gene's germline CDR1 is SQVTM and CDR2 ANQGSEA. This CDR3 has 12 amino acids. V lost 4 bases and J 4 bases, leaving 8 bases between the germline ends. CDR3 residues: CSVGNSYNEQFF. Here the CDR3 DNA reads TGCAGCGTTGGCAACAGTTACAATGAGCAGTTCTTC.